This TCR beta chain was captured by sequencing in a study of response to subunit inactivated influenza vaccine (dated by TCRdb to the late 2010s). Study-wide context: Deep quantitative profiling of the T cell receptor repertoire was used in the study to follow responses to a trivalent subunit inactivated influenza vaccine. What the work shows at the level of the full study, not this receptor alone: It was suggested by the authors that each seasonal influenza vaccination may recruit only a limited number of new T cells.

Receptor amplification or capture employed RT-PCR. Sequencing was carried out with an Illumina HiSeq 2500. The public reads were reprocessed in TCRdb via fastp at Q25 and MiXCR, keeping in-frame beta chains. Each entry merges the rows of one CDR3 protein and shows their most common DNA and genes. Recorded for this sample are about half a million distinct CDR3 sequences; 9.5% to 13% of them occurred a single time. The ten biggest clones cover 10% to 15% of the sample. This specimen's time point label, interpreted: 45 days after influenza vaccine administration. Details on this clonotype: What antigen it recognizes has not been identified. Within one base of it there is no much larger clone, and no base qualities were kept.

Its CDR3 holds 13 amino acids, cysteine through phenylalanine. Only CDR3 DNA is held: 39 bases, read in frame from base 1. The germline V gene (reference sequence) supplies CDR1 SEHNR and CDR2 FQNEAQ. V loses 1 base, J loses 4 bases, and the germline ends lie 8 bases apart. The sequences come from PBMCs from blood, collected 40 to 50 days after vaccination. This sequence originates from a man between 50 and 59 years old who received an inactivated influenza vaccine. Donor details come from another sample of the same person, matched by shared clones. The chain uses TRBV7-9 and TRBJ2-7; the D segment cannot be called with confidence. Read as DNA, the sequence is TGTGCCAGCAGCTTAGGGCACGGATACGAGCAGTACTTC. Translated, it gives CASSLGHGYEQYF.